Reported below is one TCR beta chain. No cognate antigen has been identified for it. Base qualities are missing; no much larger clone stands one base away. The immunoSEQ v3 hsTCRB kit was used to amplify TCR beta CDR3 regions from genomic DNA through bias-controlled multiplex PCR. The TCR libraries were sequenced on an Illumina NextSeq 500 to approximately 2.1 million read pairs for survey level or about 4.5-6 million read pairs for deep level. As for the authors' bioinformatics: Clonality was reported by immunoSEQ Analyzer software, which also assigned V, D and J genes and filtered out non-productive sequences. Repertoires were compared by productive Simpson clonality and by the Morisita overlap index of productive TRB rearrangements between infused TIL and blood. The source is immuneACCESS, and TCRdb retained only in-frame sequences with V and J called. Part of the clones is not carried over; for the studies checked, unresolved V genes explain less than half of this, and the remainder is unexplained. V, J and clone size are taken as reported in that table, and D and trimming were inferred from the DNA itself. This sample has roughly 92,000 clones in its table, and about three fifths of those were observed once. The top ten clones comprise roughly 9.7% of the sample.

The time point label of this sample denotes: pre-treatment sample, taken before nivolumab and TIL therapy. The baseline tumor samples were excised metastases, mostly pleural nodules or supraclavicular lymph nodes, taken from the same resection that was used to grow TIL. Tumors were harvested prior to any PD-1/PD-L1 blockade, after which nivolumab was administered to patients, and lymphodepletion, expanded TIL infusion and IL-2 were given to patients who progressed. A phase I trial run at two centers enrolled adults with stage 4 NSCLC between October 2017 and early 2020. The samples were obtained from a phase I trial that was single-arm and open-label and tested tumor-infiltrating lymphocyte therapy combined with nivolumab in advanced non-small cell lung cancer. Portions of each resected tumor were snap-frozen in liquid nitrogen and were stored at -80 degrees C. Tumor regions of interest were selected on H&E sections using laser-capture macrodissection, ground into 15 mg aliquots, and extracted using Qiagen Allprep kits.

CDR1 and CDR2 (SGHRS, YFSETQ) derive from the germline V gene. The CDR3 covers 14 residues, taking in both the cysteine and the phenylalanine. Only the CDR3 portion is preserved as DNA: 42 bases, with reading frame beginning at the first base. V sheds 1 base and J sheds 7 bases, leaving 11 bases between their ends. These data come from a study of TIL therapy for anti-PD-1-resistant metastatic lung cancer (TCRdb year 2021). Background for the entire study: Enrolled patients had a median age of around 50 years (range roughly 35-85) and a median tumor PD-L1 proportion score of roughly 6%. T cell receptor beta sequencing of tumor and peripheral blood was used to follow clonotypes across the tumor, the expanded TIL product and serial blood samples. A median non-synonymous tumor mutation burden of approximately 1.5 mutations per megabase was determined across the cohort by whole-exome sequencing. Most of the cohort had lung adenocarcinoma, including a few EGFR-mutant tumors and two ALK-rearranged tumors, and half of the patients were either current or former smokers. What the work shows at the level of the full study, not this receptor alone: Compared with baseline intratumoral T cells, expanded TIL cultures were more clonal and less diverse (median clonality around 6% vs 30%, p < 0.0001). High clonal turnover was observed in TIL culture, with many enriched product clones not detected in the baseline tumor, which suggested clonal contraction rather than faithful expansion. Generalizability was limited because the cohort was highly selected, with more treatment-naive, never-smoker and oncogene-addicted patients included than is typical. The study protocol defined all tumor marker inferences as exploratory.

The rearranged segments are TRBV5-1 and TRBJ1-4, with the identity of the D gene unclear. The clonotype comes from a person between 25 and 80 years old with non-small cell lung cancer. Source: tumor tissue, taken at baseline. In nucleotides, the sequence is TGCGCCAGCAGCTTGAATGGCGTGGGTGAAAAACTGTTTTTT. Protein translation: CASSLNGVGEKLFF.